This T cell receptor beta chain was captured in a study of beta chain features in type 1 diabetes. Study-wide background: Comparable age, gender and cell yields were observed in patients relative to healthy donors. Study-wide results and caveats: Whether TCRB rearrangement is influenced by HLA type was left unresolved in this analysis. VDJ junctions from patients with type 1 diabetes contained fewer insertions and more deletions.

There are a few counts of this clone. Its antigen remains unidentified. cDNA synthesis used the whole RNA isolate, giving expressed TCRB sequences. Some clones are missing from TCRdb's copy, which holds only in-frame ones; the method was immunoSEQ multiplex PCR. The sample lists around 250,000 clones; 25% to 30% were seen once. The CDR3 contains 11 residues. The V end lost 4 bases, the J end lost 0 bases, and 2 bases lay between the germline ends. Germline CDR1 reads SGHRS; CDR2 reads YFSETQ. The chain combines TRBV5-1 with TRBJ2-7; D unclear. The sequence was obtained from a man between 25 and 39 years old in good health. The sequenced sample consisted of central memory CD4+ T cells from blood. CDR3 coding DNA: TGCGCCAGCAGCGCCTCCTACGAGCAGTACTTC. As protein: CASSASYEQYF.